The text below deals with one TCR beta chain. Its specificity is unknown. This record comes from a study of CD8 T cells in Susac syndrome. Overall study: Within the sequenced group of Susac syndrome patients, 5 or 6 showed active disease and roughly eight were in remission. Study results and limitations: It was acknowledged in the study that its TCR sequencing and HLA analysis involved a relatively small number of individuals. CD4+ repertoires of Susac syndrome patients lacked detectable clonal expansion.

This CDR3 contains 15 residues. CDR1 is SGDLS and CDR2 is YYNGEE in the germline V gene. The V segment lost 0 bases and the J segment 1 base; nucleotides outside the gene matches: 2. It was with random hexamers that roughly 0.45 to 1 ug RNA was reverse transcribed. Across 54 Vbeta and 13 Jbeta, TCR beta CDR3 was amplified with immunoSEQ multiplex PCR. Each CDR3 protein is one row after TCRdb ran MiXCR on the immunoSEQ multiplex PCR reads. The repertoire holds tens of thousands of distinct CDR3 sequences, with roughly 94% as singletons. This chain uses TRBV9 with TRBJ2-5, with TRBD2 matching over 8 bases. This sequence originates from a human donor with Susac syndrome. Source material: CD4+ T cells from PBMCs. CDR3 coding DNA: TGTGCCAGCAGCGTAGGAGCGGGGGCCCAAGAGACCCAGTACTTC. Residues: CASSVGAGAQETQYF.